Listed below are T cell receptor beta chains from one sample, sequenced in a study of control samples from healthy donors and cancer patients. Assay used: immunoSEQ multiplex PCR; TCRdb lists only in-frame clones, some missing. The sample holds fewer than 150,000 clones; about nine tenths are singletons and the top ten take around 7.6%. The sequenced sample consisted of blood. These receptors all stem from a young woman in good health. The CDR3 runs from the conserved cysteine through the conserved F or W. D genes are given only for firm matches.

TRBV6-5	TRBJ2-3	NA	CASRRELVSTDTQYF	TGTGCCAGCAGACGCGAACTAGTAAGCACAGATACGCAGTATTTT
TRBV7-8	TRBJ2-6	NA	CASSFLVGGVSSGANVLTF	TGTGCCAGCAGCTTCTTAGTGGGGGGTGTTAGCTCTGGGGCCAACGTCCTGACTTTC
TRBV6-4	TRBJ2-3	TRBD2	CASSTSGENTDTQYF	TGTGCCAGCAGTACAAGCGGGGAAAACACAGATACGCAGTATTTT
TRBV4-2	TRBJ2-3	NA	CASSQIEGEGDTQYF	TGTGCCAGCAGCCAGATTGAGGGGGAGGGGGATACGCAGTATTTT
TRBV14	TRBJ1-4	NA	CASSQDKTGGVSTNEKLFF	TGTGCCAGCAGCCAAGATAAGACAGGTGGGGTCTCAACTAATGAAAAACTGTTTTTT
TRBV2	TRBJ2-6	NA	CASMYLPESGANVLTF	TGTGCCAGCATGTATTTACCAGAGTCTGGGGCCAACGTCCTGACTTTC
TRBV27	TRBJ2-7	NA	CASSLISGPGFAYEQYF	TGTGCCAGCAGTCTGATATCGGGGCCCGGTTTTGCCTACGAGCAGTACTTC
TRBV9	TRBJ1-1	NA	CASSRHWNTEAFF	TGTGCCAGCAGTAGACACTGGAACACTGAAGCTTTCTTT
TRBV27	TRBJ1-4	NA	CASSSPWGYEKLFF	TGTGCCAGCAGTTCCCCCTGGGGCTATGAAAAACTGTTTTTT
TRBV18	TRBJ2-7	TRBD1	CASSPLDRGYEQYF	TGTGCCAGCTCACCGCTGGACAGGGGTTACGAGCAGTACTTC
TRBV4-1	TRBJ2-5	NA	CASSQACSFSGRIQETQYF	TGCGCCAGCAGCCAAGCTTGTTCATTCTCGGGACGGATTCAAGAGACCCAGTACTTC
TRBV28	TRBJ2-7	TRBD2	CASSLPAGGEQYF	TGTGCCAGCAGTTTACCAGCGGGAGGCGAGCAGTACTTC
TRBV5-1	TRBJ1-2	NA	CASKTPRTVGQIYGYTF	TGCGCCAGTAAGACACCAAGAACCGTGGGACAAATCTATGGCTACACCTTC